These 18 T cell receptor beta chains share one sample of origin, sequenced in a study of blood T cells in healthy people across ages. Through a sample-barcoded 5' primer and a J-beta primer mix, a second PCR was run for 7 to 11 cycles. TCRdb re-analysed the 5' RACE reads in MiXCR, keeping a single row per CDR3 protein. Altogether some 730,000 distinct CDR3 sequences are present, 22% being singletons, with the ten largest covering around a fifth. Input material: blood. These receptors originate from a man aged 65 to 85 in good health.

This chain uses TRBV14 with TRBJ2-5, with D perhaps matching TRBD2 (5 bases). The J call is in doubt because the DNA end fits TRBJ2-7 better. The germline gives CDR1 SGHDN, CDR2 FVKESK. The CDR3 has 17 residues. As DNA, the CDR3 is TGTGCCAGCAGCCACTCCGAAAACATGAGGGCTCTCTACGAGCAGTACGTC. Protein product: CASSHSENMRALYEQYV.

The table lists this clonotype with many counts. The CDR3 nucleotides are TGTGCCAGCAGCCGCCGGGACCTAGCCTACAATGAGCAGTTCTTC. Protein: CASSRRDLAYNEQFF. The V gene is TRBV14, the J gene TRBJ2-1; either TRBD1 or TRBD2 may fit D (5 bases each). The CDR3 length is 15 residues. The germline gives CDR1 SGHDN, CDR2 FVKESK. Trimming pared 4 bases from V and 2 bases from J, leaving 12 bases between.

There are a few counts of this clonotype. This chain uses TRBV20-1 with TRBJ2-4; D unclear. Germline CDR1 is DFQATT and CDR2 is SNEGSKA (reference sequence). V lost 3 bases to trimming and J lost 3 bases, with 15 bases between them. There are 15 residues in the CDR3. CDR3 sequence (DNA): TGCAGTGCTAGGACGACAACAGTGGGCAAAAACATTCAGTACTTC. Translated: CSARTTTVGKNIQYF.

The chain couples TRBV15 to TRBJ1-2; 7 nucleotides match TRBD1. J was trimmed by 3 bases and V by 0 bases; bases with no gene match: 4. This CDR3 has 15 amino acids. In germline, CDR1 is LNHNV, CDR2 YYDKDF (reference sequence). The CDR3: CATSRDPGGYYGYTF. The CDR3 coding sequence is TGTGCCACCAGCAGAGATCCAGGGGGATACTATGGCTACACCTTC.

This clonotype has more than one count but fewer than ten. The chain has TRBV12-3 or TRBV12-4 and TRBJ2-7; TRBD1 matches 9 bases. V was clipped by 6 bases and J by 1 base; unmatched bases: 7. The CDR3 sequence is 15 residues long. The DNA for the CDR3 is TGTGCCAGCAGGTCCTACGGGACAGGGTCCTACGAGCAGTACTTC. It translates to CASRSYGTGSYEQYF.

This clonotype was picked up a small number of times. V and J are TRBV12-3 or TRBV12-4 and TRBJ2-5; D is ambiguous. V lost 6 bases, J lost 2 bases, and 7 bases lay in between. The CDR3 has 12 residues. The CDR3 loop is CASSIWQETQYF. DNA for the CDR3: TGTGCCAGCAGCATATGGCAAGAGACCCAGTACTTC.

This clonotype was seen repeatedly, ten times or more. The V call is TRBV12-3 or TRBV12-4, the J call TRBJ1-2; D is possibly TRBD1 (5 bases). Deletions cut 6 bases from V and 4 bases from J, with 12 bases between. The CDR3 covers 13 residues. CDR3 sequence reads: CASSLGRFYGYTF. Here the CDR3 DNA reads TGTGCCAGCAGCCTGGGACGGTTCTATGGCTACACCTTC.

This chain uses TRBV29-1 with TRBJ2-1; 10 bases match TRBD2. This CDR3 has 15 amino acids. V shed 3 bases and J 8 bases; nucleotides not matched to a gene: 10. Germline V gene lookup returns CDR1 SQVTM and CDR2 ANQGSEA. The CDR3 region is CSVDALAGVPDEQFF. The CDR3 coding sequence is TGCAGCGTTGATGCGCTAGCGGGAGTTCCGGATGAGCAGTTCTTC.

This clonotype was observed a handful of times. The CDR3 spells CASSQDLNSLEQYF. CDR3 nucleotide sequence: TGTGCCAGCAGCCAAGACTTGAACAGCCTCGAGCAGTACTTC. The chain links TRBV3-1 to TRBJ2-7; D not resolved. Trimming removed 0 bases from V and 6 bases from J, with 12 bases in between. The CDR3 runs 14 residues. CDR1 is LGHDT, CDR2 YNNKEL, per germline (reference sequence).

J is TRBJ2-1 and V is TRBV20-1, with 9 bases matching TRBD2. The CDR3 has 16 residues. Germline V gene lookup returns CDR1 DFQATT and CDR2 SNEGSKA (reference sequence). J gave up 7 bases and V 5 bases, and 15 bases lay outside the gene matches. The chain's CDR3 is CSARAGGISRGNEQFF. CDR3 DNA: TGCAGTGCTCGCGCGGGAGGGATTAGCAGAGGGAATGAGCAGTTCTTC.

This clonotype was recorded a few times. This chain joins TRBV20-1 and TRBJ2-1; 7 bases are shared with TRBD2. V shed 0 bases, J shed 3 bases, and the junction held 8 bases outside the gene matches. Per the germline V gene, CDR1 is DFQATT and CDR2 is SNEGSKA (reference sequence). The CDR3 contains 16 residues. The CDR3 sequence: CSARDHRGGNYNEQFF. The CDR3 nucleotides are TGCAGTGCTAGAGATCATAGGGGAGGGAACTACAATGAGCAGTTCTTC.

This clonotype has a count of ten or more. This rearrangement joins TRBV25-1 to TRBJ1-1; tentatively, D is TRBD1 (6 bases). This CDR3 spans 13 amino acids. CDR1 and CDR2 from the germline V gene are MGHDK and SYGVNS. The V end lost 3 bases, the J end lost 5 bases, and 10 bases lay between the germline ends. CDR3 amino acids: CASSDRGRTEAFF. The CDR3 DNA reads TGTGCCAGCAGTGACAGGGGAAGAACTGAAGCTTTCTTT.

Here the CDR3 DNA reads TGTGCCAGCAGCCCACTAACAGCGGGAGGGTTGAATGAGCAGTTCTTC. It translates to CASSPLTAGGLNEQFF. The V call is TRBV7-2, the J call TRBJ2-1; 10 bases fit TRBD2. Germline assignment: CDR1 SGHTA and CDR2 FQGNSA. The CDR3 totals 16 residues. The trim removed 5 bases at V and 7 bases at J, leaving 11 bases unmatched.

This clonotype has more than one count but fewer than ten. The chain uses TRBV3-1 and TRBJ2-1; no clear D gene. V gave up 2 bases and J gave up 6 bases, with 8 bases separating them. The CDR3 runs to 13 residues. CDR1 and CDR2 (germline): LGHDT, YNNKEL (reference sequence). In DNA, the CDR3 is TGTGCCAGCAGCCAAATCGATTCCAATGAGCAGTTCTTC. Translation: CASSQIDSNEQFF.

The chain uses TRBV19 and TRBJ2-2; the match to TRBD2 covers 9 bases. The ends lost 7 bases at V and 9 bases at J; junction bases unmatched: 9. The CDR3 has 14 amino acids. Germline CDR1 LNHDA, CDR2 SQIVND (reference sequence). CDR3 residues: CASKGLAGHRELFF. The CDR3, as DNA: TGTGCCAGTAAGGGCCTAGCGGGGCACCGGGAGCTGTTTTTT.

This clonotype was seen a few times. Written as DNA, the CDR3 is TGCGCCAGCAGCGGGACAACAGCGTTGCAAGAGACCCAGTACTTC. Its protein product is CASSGTTALQETQYF. The chain carries TRBV5-1 and TRBJ2-5, with D possibly being TRBD1 (6 bases). V was clipped by 4 bases and J by 2 bases, with 15 bases between them. This CDR3 is built from 15 residues. Germline-derived CDR1 and CDR2 are SGHRS and YFSETQ.

The chain couples TRBV28 to TRBJ1-2, with 7 bases matching TRBD1. The germline V gene encodes CDR1 MDHEN and CDR2 SYDVKM. Trimming took 8 bases from V and 4 from J; bases not matched to a gene: 10. There are 14 residues in the CDR3. CDR3: CASLPGGEVYGYTF. In DNA form, the CDR3 reads TGTGCCAGCCTCCCAGGGGGGGAGGTCTATGGCTACACCTTC.

The chain carries TRBV5-1 and TRBJ2-5, with D hard to call. This CDR3 is 13 amino acids long. Germline lookup yields CDR1 SGHRS and CDR2 YFSETQ. The V end lost 0 bases, the J end lost 5 bases, and 8 bases lay between the germline ends. The CDR3 sequence: CASSLDEAETQYF. The CDR3 DNA is TGCGCCAGCAGCTTGGACGAGGCGGAGACCCAGTACTTC.